This T cell receptor (beta chain) is drawn from a study of blood T cell repertoires in COVID-19. Overall study context: The samples span acute and convalescent COVID-19 from the United States, Italy and Spain. PBMCs, B-cell-depleted T cells, or T cells provided the cDNA or gDNA that made up the material.

The germline CDR1 and CDR2 sequences are SGHRS and YFSETQ. The CDR3 runs 13 residues. Trimming removed 1 base from V and 6 bases from J, with 10 bases in between. Study processing details: Amplification of reference gene primers was used by the study to estimate nucleated cell counts. TCRdb's table, derived via immunoSEQ multiplex PCR, lists solely in-frame clones and lacks some. V and J calls and clone size are copied from that table; D and trimming were computed from the DNA. This table has roughly 150,000 clones, 80% to 90% appearing once. The genes are TRBV5-1 and TRBJ1-1, with D possibly matching TRBD1 (6 bases). The specimen was peripheral blood. This clonotype was sampled from a woman in her thirties or forties with acute or convalescent COVID-19. DNA for the CDR3: TGCGCCAGCAGCTTGTCAGGGGCCCCTGAAGCTTTCTTT. This translates into CASSLSGAPEAFF.